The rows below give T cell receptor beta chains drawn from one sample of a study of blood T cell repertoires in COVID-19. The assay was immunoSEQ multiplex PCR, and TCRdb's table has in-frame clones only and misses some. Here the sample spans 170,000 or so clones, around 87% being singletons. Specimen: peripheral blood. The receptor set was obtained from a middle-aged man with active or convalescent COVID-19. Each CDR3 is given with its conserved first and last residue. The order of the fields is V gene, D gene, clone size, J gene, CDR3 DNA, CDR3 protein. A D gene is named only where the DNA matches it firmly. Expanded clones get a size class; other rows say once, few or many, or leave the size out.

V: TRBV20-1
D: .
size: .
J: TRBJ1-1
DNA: TGCAGTGCTAGTCGTTCTCCAACCGGGAACACTGAAGCTTTCTTT
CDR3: CSASRSPTGNTEAFF

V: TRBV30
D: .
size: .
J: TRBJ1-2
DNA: TGTGCCTGGACTCAGGTCCAGGCTTTAGCGGGCTACACCTTC
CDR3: CAWTQVQALAGYTF

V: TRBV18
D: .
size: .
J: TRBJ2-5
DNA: TGTGCCAGCTCACTTCGTCGGGGGCAAGAGACCCAGTACTTC
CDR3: CASSLRRGQETQYF

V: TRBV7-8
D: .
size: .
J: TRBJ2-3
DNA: TGTGCCAGCGGGCCAAGGAGGCGGGTTCTCACAGATACGCAGTATTTT
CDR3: CASGPRRRVLTDTQYF

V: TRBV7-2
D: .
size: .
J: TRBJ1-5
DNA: TGTGCCAGCAGCTTATCACAGATTAGCAATCAGCCCCAGCATTTT
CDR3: CASSLSQISNQPQHF

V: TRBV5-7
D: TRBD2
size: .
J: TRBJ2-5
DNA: TGTGCCAGCAGCGTGGGACTAGCGGAGGAGACCCAGTACTTC
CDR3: CASSVGLAEETQYF

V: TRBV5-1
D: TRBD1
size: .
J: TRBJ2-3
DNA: TGCGCCAGCAGCTTGGTCGTATGGGACAGGGGAACAGATACGCAGTATTTT
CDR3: CASSLVVWDRGTDTQYF

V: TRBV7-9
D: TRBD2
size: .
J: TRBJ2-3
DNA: TGTGCCAGCAGTTGGACTAGCGGGGGGGCCGGGTCGGTGTATTTT
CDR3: CASSWTSGGAGSVYF

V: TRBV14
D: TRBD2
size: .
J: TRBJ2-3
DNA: TGTGCCAGCAGCCTTCTACGAGGCAGCGGGGGTTCCACAGATACGCAGTATTTT
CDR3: CASSLLRGSGGSTDTQYF

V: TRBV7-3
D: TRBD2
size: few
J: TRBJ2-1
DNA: TGTGCCAGCAGCTTAGGGGCTAGCGGGGGCAATGAGCAGTTCTTC
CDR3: CASSLGASGGNEQFF

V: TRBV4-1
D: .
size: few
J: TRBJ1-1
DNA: TGCGCCAGCAGCCAAGGCTTCGGGAACACTGAAGCTTTCTTT
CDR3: CASSQGFGNTEAFF

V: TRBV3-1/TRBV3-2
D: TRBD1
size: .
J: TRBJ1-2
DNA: TGTGCCAGCAGCCCCAAGGGACAGGGAATCGGTGGCTACACCTTC
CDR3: CASSPKGQGIGGYTF

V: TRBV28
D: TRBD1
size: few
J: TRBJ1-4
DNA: TGTGCCAGCAGTCCCCGACAGGGAAAACTGTTTTTT
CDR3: CASSPRQGKLFF

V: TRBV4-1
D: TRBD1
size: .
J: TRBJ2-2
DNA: TGCGCCAGCAGCCAAGCAGGGGGCCTGGACACCGGGGAGCTGTTTTTT
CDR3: CASSQAGGLDTGELFF

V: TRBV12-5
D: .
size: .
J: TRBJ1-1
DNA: TGTGCTAGTGGTTTGGTAGTGGTGGGGCGCATGCCTGAAGCTTTCTTT
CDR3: CASGLVVVGRMPEAFF

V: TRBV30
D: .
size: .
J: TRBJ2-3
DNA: TGTGCCTGGACAGGCGGGATAGCAGATACGCAGTATTTT
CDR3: CAWTGGIADTQYF

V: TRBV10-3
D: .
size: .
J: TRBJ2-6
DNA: TGTGCCATCAGATCACAGGGTTCCCCCTCTGGGGCCAACGTCCTGACTTTC
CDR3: CAIRSQGSPSGANVLTF

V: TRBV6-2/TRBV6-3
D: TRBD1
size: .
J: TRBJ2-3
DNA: TGTGCCAGCAGTTACTTGGGACAGTTATCTCACACAGATACGCAGTATTTT
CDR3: CASSYLGQLSHTDTQYF

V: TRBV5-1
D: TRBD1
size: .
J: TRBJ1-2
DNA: TGCGCCAGCAGCTTGACAGGGGAGGTTGAGGATGGCTACACCTTC
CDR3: CASSLTGEVEDGYTF

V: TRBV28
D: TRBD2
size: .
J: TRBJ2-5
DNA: TGTGCCAGCACCTTTAGCGGGGGCCGGGGAGAGACCCAGTACTTC
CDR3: CASTFSGGRGETQYF

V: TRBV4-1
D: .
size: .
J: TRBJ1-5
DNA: TGCGCCAGCAGCCAAGGGGCATTCCAGCCCCAGCATTTT
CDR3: CASSQGAFQPQHF

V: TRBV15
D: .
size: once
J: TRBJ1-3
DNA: TGTGCCACCAGCAGGATTCTGCAGGTCTCTGGAAACACCATATATTTT
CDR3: CATSRILQVSGNTIYF